These T cell receptor beta chains were read from a single sample in a study of T cell clonotyping in hematopoietic cell transplantation. Sequencing was performed with immunoSEQ multiplex PCR; in TCRdb, only in-frame clones are kept and a portion is missing. The repertoire consists of about 49,000 clones, with approximately 90% occurring once and the leading ten covering less than 6.5%. The sample was peripheral blood mononuclear cells, taken before stem cell transplant. These receptor sequences come from a man aged 55-75 years with biphenotypic leukemia. Some clones in this sample may be carry-over from other donors' samples. Both conserved end residues are trimmed from each CDR3. Each record gives: D gene, clone size, V gene, CDR3 protein. A D gene is named only where the DNA matches it firmly. Where a row states a size, it is once, few, many or the class of an expanded clone; other rows omit it.

d_call: -
clone_size: -
v_call: TRBV7-8
cdr3_aa: ASSLRLDQPQH

d_call: -
clone_size: -
v_call: TRBV6-5
cdr3_aa: ASSDRASYEQY

d_call: -
clone_size: -
v_call: TRBV5-1
cdr3_aa: ASSWGGAPNTGELF

d_call: -
clone_size: -
v_call: TRBV19
cdr3_aa: ASSMDRTQETQY

d_call: TRBD2
clone_size: -
v_call: TRBV19
cdr3_aa: ASKASGSTDTQY

d_call: -
clone_size: -
v_call: TRBV4-2
cdr3_aa: ASSQAFQASYNEQF

d_call: -
clone_size: -
v_call: TRBV7-3
cdr3_aa: ASSRDSNNEQF

d_call: -
clone_size: -
v_call: TRBV2
cdr3_aa: ASSEVGGSNQPQH

d_call: -
clone_size: -
v_call: TRBV4-1
cdr3_aa: ASSQVVGGDEKLF

d_call: -
clone_size: -
v_call: TRBV2
cdr3_aa: ASSGTGDLLLDEQF

d_call: TRBD1
clone_size: -
v_call: TRBV7-7
cdr3_aa: ASSSGTGSYNEQF

d_call: TRBD2
clone_size: -
v_call: TRBV28
cdr3_aa: ASRRTSGYEQY

d_call: -
clone_size: -
v_call: TRBV11-2
cdr3_aa: ASSLDVGPTYEQY

d_call: TRBD2
clone_size: -
v_call: TRBV5-6
cdr3_aa: ASSLELANSASTDTQY

d_call: -
clone_size: once
v_call: TRBV19
cdr3_aa: ASSSPGMGTEAF

d_call: -
clone_size: -
v_call: TRBV19
cdr3_aa: ASRPTENTGELF

d_call: TRBD1
clone_size: once
v_call: TRBV10-3
cdr3_aa: AIRDRGLNTEAF

d_call: -
clone_size: -
v_call: TRBV7-9
cdr3_aa: ASSPQVYSGNTIY

d_call: TRBD1
clone_size: -
v_call: TRBV7-2
cdr3_aa: ASSPRDRSSYEQY

d_call: TRBD2
clone_size: -
v_call: TRBV7-9
cdr3_aa: ASSLGTSGRVANTGELF

d_call: -
clone_size: -
v_call: TRBV11-2
cdr3_aa: ASSYGLEETQY

d_call: -
clone_size: -
v_call: TRBV7-2
cdr3_aa: ASSRGPGYMNTEAF

d_call: -
clone_size: few
v_call: TRBV6-1
cdr3_aa: ATWGGTGFYGYT

d_call: -
clone_size: medium-sized
v_call: TRBV6-1
cdr3_aa: ATSAQDSPAYEQY

d_call: -
clone_size: -
v_call: TRBV28
cdr3_aa: ASTEVIDTEAF

d_call: -
clone_size: -
v_call: TRBV5-4
cdr3_aa: ASSVGASTDTQY

d_call: -
clone_size: -
v_call: TRBV9
cdr3_aa: ASSVGGSTNYGYT

d_call: TRBD2
clone_size: -
v_call: TRBV4-2
cdr3_aa: ASSQEKGLAGGSATGELF

d_call: -
clone_size: -
v_call: TRBV6-5
cdr3_aa: ASTGAGGIYGYT

d_call: -
clone_size: -
v_call: TRBV11-2
cdr3_aa: ASRASAATGELF

d_call: -
clone_size: few
v_call: TRBV4-2
cdr3_aa: ASSQDRGPGELF

d_call: -
clone_size: -
v_call: TRBV7-8
cdr3_aa: ASSLDGGRESYEQY